Listed here are 21 T cell receptor beta chains from one sample, sequenced in a study of blood T cell repertoires in COVID-19. Generated by immunoSEQ multiplex PCR, the TCRdb table keeps only in-frame clones and is missing some. Of under 200,000 clones in the sample, approximately 90% were seen once. Sequenced sample: peripheral blood. Receptors were obtained from a man aged 50 or older with acute or convalescent COVID-19.

The chain carries TRBV27 and TRBJ2-7; TRBD2 is a possible D gene (5 bases). Germline CDR1 is MNHEY and CDR2 is SMNVEV (reference sequence). The ends were cut back, 6 bases at V and 3 bases at J, with 9 bases in the middle. This CDR3 has 12 residues. The CDR3 loop reads CASRSGNYEQYF. The CDR3 bases are TGTGCCAGCAGATCCGGGAACTACGAGCAGTACTTC.

The J gene is TRBJ2-5, the V gene TRBV2, with D tentatively TRBD2 (5 bases). CDR3 length: 14 residues. V lost 4 bases to trimming and J lost 1 base, with 10 bases between them. Germline lookup yields CDR1 SNHLY and CDR2 FYNNEI. The CDR3 DNA reads as TGTGCCAGCAGTGGACCGGGAAGCCAAGAGACCCAGTACTTC. This codes for CASSGPGSQETQYF.

This chain joins TRBV27 and TRBJ2-6, with a tentative D call TRBD1 (5 bases). V shed 6 bases and J shed 1 base, with 13 bases lying between them. CDR1 and CDR2 from the germline V gene are MNHEY and SMNVEV (reference sequence). This CDR3 has 16 residues. The DNA of the CDR3 is TGTGCCAGCAGCAAAGGACACTTGTCTGGGGCCAACGTCCTGACTTTC. This encodes CASSKGHLSGANVLTF.

This rearrangement joins TRBV7-2 to TRBJ1-5; tentatively, D is TRBD1 (5 bases). Between the trimmed V and J ends, which lost 3 bases and 5 bases, there was a span of 14 bases. The CDR3 length is 15 residues. Germline-derived CDR1 and CDR2 are SGHTA and FQGNSA. The chain's CDR3 is CASSFGQGGYQPQHF. In DNA form, the CDR3 reads TGTGCCAGCAGCTTCGGGCAGGGCGGCTATCAGCCCCAGCATTTT. Supplemented by reference TRBV7-2 and TRBJ1-5, the full variable domain reads GAGVSQSPSNKVTEKGKDVELRCDPISGHTALYWYRQSLGQGLEFLIYFQGNSAPDKSGLPSDRFSAERTGGSVSTLTIQRTQQEDSAVYLCASSFGQGGYQPQHFGDGTRLSIL.

This rearrangement joins TRBV2 to TRBJ1-4, with 7 bases identical to TRBD1. This CDR3 spans 15 amino acids. The germline CDR1 and CDR2 sequences are SNHLY and FYNNEI. V was clipped by 1 base and J by 7 bases; unmatched bases: 6. CDR3 residues: CASSEEQGFGEKLFF. In DNA form, the CDR3 reads TGTGCCAGCAGTGAAGAACAGGGGTTCGGTGAAAAACTGTTTTTT.

Remarks on this clone: The junction departs from germline at one end; a sequencing error may be responsible. The chain uses TRBV6-1 and TRBJ1-6; D is undetermined. The CDR3 sequence is 16 residues long. Germline-derived CDR1 and CDR2 are MNHNS and SASEGT. CDR3: CASSEGIWAGMSPLHF. CDR3 nucleotide sequence: TGTGCCAGCAGCGAAGGGATTTGGGCGGGGATGTCACCCCTCCACTTT.

The chain employs TRBV6-2 or TRBV6-3 and TRBJ1-1, with unresolved D. The CDR3 is 15 residues long. Germline V gene data show CDR1 as MNHEY and CDR2 as SVGEGT. V shed 5 bases and J shed 1 base, with 14 bases lying between them. CDR3 nucleotide sequence: TGTGCCAGCAGTAGCGGGAGACTGGGGAACACTGAAGCTTTCTTT. Its translation is CASSSGRLGNTEAFF.

The V and J genes are TRBV19 and TRBJ1-2; 7 nucleotides align to TRBD1. J gave up 2 bases and V 6 bases, and 3 bases lay outside the gene matches. CDR3 length: 13 amino acids. CDR1 and CDR2 from the germline V gene are LNHDA and SQIVND (reference sequence). The CDR3: CASSLTGNYGYTF. CDR3 sequence (DNA): TGTGCCAGTAGCCTGACAGGGAACTATGGCTACACCTTC.

The V call is TRBV6-5, the J call TRBJ1-6; 7 nucleotides align to TRBD1. The CDR3 covers 14 residues. CDR1 is MNHEY, CDR2 SVGAGI, per germline. V lost 5 bases to trimming and J lost 9 bases; unmatched junction nucleotides: 7. DNA of the CDR3: TGTGCCAGCAGTCAGGAGACAGGGCCTTCACCCCTCCACTTT. The encoded protein is CASSQETGPSPLHF.

CDR3 in amino acids: CASSLHRGGLTDTQYF. Written as DNA, the CDR3 is TGTGCCAGCAGCTTGCACAGGGGGGGGCTCACAGATACGCAGTATTTT. V is TRBV5-8 and J is TRBJ2-3; a weak D match, TRBD1 (8 bases). Between the trimmed V and J ends, which lost 1 base and 2 bases, there was a span of 14 bases. There are 16 residues in the CDR3. Germline values: CDR1 SGHTS, CDR2 YDEGEE.

The chain is built from TRBV7-2 and TRBJ1-2, with TRBD1 matching 11 bases. The CDR3 totals 14 residues. CDR1 and CDR2 from the germline V gene are SGHTA and FQGNSA. V shed 5 bases and J 8 bases; nucleotides not matched to a gene: 7. The CDR3 coding sequence is TGTGCCAGCAGCGAAGGACAGGGGGCGCGAGGCTACACCTTC. Encoded protein: CASSEGQGARGYTF.

This chain uses TRBV14 with TRBJ2-3, with TRBD2 matching 7 bases. CDR3 length: 14 amino acids. Per germline, CDR1 SGHDN and CDR2 FVKESK. Germline trimming cut 4 bases from V and 3 bases from J; bases unmatched to any gene: 4. The CDR3 protein is CASSRQAGTDTQYF. Here the CDR3 DNA reads TGTGCCAGCAGCCGACAAGCGGGAACAGATACGCAGTATTTT.

The chain is built from TRBV10-1 and TRBJ2-7; perhaps TRBD1 as D (6 bases). There are 16 residues in the CDR3. Germline CDR1 WNHNN, CDR2 SYGVQD (reference sequence). V lost 0 bases, J lost 0 bases, and 12 bases lay in between. CDR3 DNA sequence: TGCGCCAGCAGTGAGTCGGGGGCCTCTATCTCCTACGAGCAGTACGTC. As protein: CASSESGASISYEQYV.

This chain connects TRBV27 to TRBJ2-5, with a tentative D call TRBD2 (5 bases). V gave up 2 bases and J gave up 1 base, with 8 bases separating them. The CDR3 has 14 amino acids. Germline V lookup: CDR1 MNHEY, CDR2 SMNVEV (reference sequence). CDR3 in amino acids: CASSLRGGQETQYF. In nucleotides, the CDR3 is TGTGCCAGCAGTTTACGTGGAGGCCAAGAGACCCAGTACTTC.

The CDR3: CASRVRGLGTGELFF. The CDR3 DNA follows: TGTGCCAGCAGAGTTAGGGGTCTTGGCACCGGGGAGCTGTTTTTT. The chain is built from TRBV28 and TRBJ2-2; TRBD1 is a possible D gene (5 bases). The germline V and J ends were trimmed by 6 bases and 4 bases, with 15 bases remaining between them. Germline-derived CDR1 and CDR2 are MDHEN and SYDVKM. The CDR3 is 15 amino acids. The complete variable domain, with remaining parts taken from reference TRBV28 and TRBJ2-2, reads DVKVTQSSRYLVKRTGEKVFLECVQDMDHENMFWYRQDPGLGLRLIYFSYDVKMKEKGDIPEGYSVSREKKERFSLILESASTNQTSMYLCASRVRGLGTGELFFGEGSRLTVL.

The V call is TRBV28, the J call TRBJ2-7; 11 nucleotides line up with TRBD1. The CDR3 runs 15 residues. Germline loops: CDR1 MDHEN, CDR2 SYDVKM. J lost 4 bases, V lost 4 bases, and 6 bases had no gene match. The CDR3 bases are TGTGCCAGCAGTTCAAGGACAGGGGGCGCGTACGAGCAGTACGTC. Translating it yields CASSSRTGGAYEQYV.

V is TRBV30 and J is TRBJ1-2; unclear D gene. V dropped 2 bases and J dropped 4 bases, with 20 bases sitting between them. Per the germline V gene, CDR1 is GTSNPN and CDR2 is SVGIG (reference sequence). CDR3 size: 16 residues. CDR3 region: CAWSQTPLGPGYGYTF. CDR3 in DNA: TGTGCCTGGAGTCAAACCCCTCTGGGTCCAGGCTATGGCTACACCTTC.

The rearrangement links TRBV19 to TRBJ2-3; 11 bases line up with TRBD2. The germline gives CDR1 LNHDA, CDR2 SQIVND (reference sequence). CDR3 size: 16 residues. V shed 2 bases and J 6 bases; nucleotides not matched to a gene: 7. The CDR3 sequence is CASSIRPSGGLDTQYF. In DNA, the CDR3 is TGTGCCAGTAGTATAAGGCCTAGCGGGGGGTTGGATACGCAGTATTTT.

The chain uses TRBV19 and TRBJ1-5, with 8 bases fitting TRBD1. This CDR3 is 14 amino acids long. In germline, CDR1 is LNHDA, CDR2 SQIVND (reference sequence). The trim removed 6 bases at V and 4 bases at J, leaving 5 bases unmatched. CDR3 DNA sequence: TGTGCCAGTAGCACAGGGGGAATAAATCAGCCCCAGCATTTT. Translated, it gives CASSTGGINQPQHF.

The chain links TRBV29-1 to TRBJ1-2, with D perhaps TRBD1 (6 bases). This CDR3 comprises 12 residues. Deletions cut 7 bases from V and 6 bases from J, with 15 bases between. CDR1 and CDR2 from the germline V gene are SQVTM and ANQGSEA. The CDR3 is CSETRAGDGYTF. Here the CDR3 DNA reads TGCAGCGAGACCCGTGCAGGGGATGGCTACACCTTC.

The rearrangement joins TRBV7-9 to TRBJ1-1; 7 bases are a match to TRBD1. CDR1 and CDR2 (germline): SEHNR, FQNEAQ (reference sequence). Trimming cost V 3 bases and J 4 bases; bases outside gene matches: 5. The length of the CDR3 is 14 residues. CDR3 loop: CASSFNDRATEAFF. Written as DNA, the CDR3 is TGTGCCAGCAGCTTTAACGACAGGGCCACTGAAGCTTTCTTT.